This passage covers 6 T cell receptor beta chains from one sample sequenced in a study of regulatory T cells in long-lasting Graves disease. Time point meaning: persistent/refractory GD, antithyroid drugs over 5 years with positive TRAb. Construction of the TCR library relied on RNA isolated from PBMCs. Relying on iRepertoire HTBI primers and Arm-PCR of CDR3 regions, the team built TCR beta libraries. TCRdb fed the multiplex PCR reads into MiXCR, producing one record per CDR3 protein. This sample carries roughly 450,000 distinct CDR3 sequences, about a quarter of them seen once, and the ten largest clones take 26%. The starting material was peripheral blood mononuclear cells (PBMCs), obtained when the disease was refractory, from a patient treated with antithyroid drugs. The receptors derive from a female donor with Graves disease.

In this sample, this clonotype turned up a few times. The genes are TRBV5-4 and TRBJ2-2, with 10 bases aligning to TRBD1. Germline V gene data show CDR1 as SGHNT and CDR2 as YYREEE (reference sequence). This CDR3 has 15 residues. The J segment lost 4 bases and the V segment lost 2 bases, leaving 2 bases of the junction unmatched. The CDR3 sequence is CASSFRTGGTGELFF. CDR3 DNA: TGTGCCAGCAGCTTCAGGACAGGGGGCACCGGGGAGCTGTTTTTT.

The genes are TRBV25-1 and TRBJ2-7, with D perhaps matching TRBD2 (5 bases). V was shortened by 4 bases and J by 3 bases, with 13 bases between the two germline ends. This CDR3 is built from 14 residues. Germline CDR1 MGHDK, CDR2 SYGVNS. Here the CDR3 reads CASSGRRDSYEQYF. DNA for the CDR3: TGTGCCAGCAGTGGTCGTCGGGATAGCTACGAGCAGTACTTC.

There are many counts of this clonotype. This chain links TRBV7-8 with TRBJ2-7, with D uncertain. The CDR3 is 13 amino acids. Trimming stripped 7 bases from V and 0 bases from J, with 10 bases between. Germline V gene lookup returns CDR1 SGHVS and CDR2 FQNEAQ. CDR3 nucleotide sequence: TGTGCCAGCAAATCACGACACTCCTACGAGCAGTACTTC. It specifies CASKSRHSYEQYF.

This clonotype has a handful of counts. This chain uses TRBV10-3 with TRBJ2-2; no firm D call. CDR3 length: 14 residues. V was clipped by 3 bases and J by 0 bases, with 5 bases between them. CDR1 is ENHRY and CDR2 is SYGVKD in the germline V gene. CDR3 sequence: CAISDGSNTGELFF. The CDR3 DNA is TGTGCCATCAGTGATGGATCGAACACCGGGGAGCTGTTTTTT.

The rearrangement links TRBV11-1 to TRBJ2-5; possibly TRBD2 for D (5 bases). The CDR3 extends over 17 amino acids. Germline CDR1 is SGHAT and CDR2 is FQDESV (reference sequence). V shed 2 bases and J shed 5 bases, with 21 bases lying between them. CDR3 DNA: TGTGCCAGCAGCTTATGGGTGCTAGCCCAGAAATCGGAGACCCAGTACTTC. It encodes CASSLWVLAQKSETQYF.

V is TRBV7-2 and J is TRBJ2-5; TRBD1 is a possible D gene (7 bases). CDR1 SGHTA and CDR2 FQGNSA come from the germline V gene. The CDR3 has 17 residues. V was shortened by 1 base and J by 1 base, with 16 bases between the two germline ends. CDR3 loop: CASSLDRGGLAQETQYF. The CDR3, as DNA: TGTGCCAGCAGCTTAGACAGGGGAGGTTTGGCCCAAGAGACCCAGTACTTC. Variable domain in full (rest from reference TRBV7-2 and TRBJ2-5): GAGVSQSPSNKVTEKGKDVELRCDPISGHTALYWYRQSLGQGLEFLIYFQGNSAPDKSGLPSDRFSAERTGGSVSTLTIQRTQQEDSAVYLCASSLDRGGLAQETQYFGPGTRLLVL.